This T cell receptor (beta chain) stems from a study of T cells expressing NK-cell markers. Study in general: Seven of the eight sequenced donors were HCMV-seropositive; one was seronegative. Study-level points and caveats: Roughly 1.0-8% of CD8+ T cells in 6 or 7 donors belonged to dominant NKG2C+ clonotypes.

With regard to this clonotype: Its specificity is unknown.

TCRdb re-called the 5' RACE reads and catalogs CDR3 proteins one per entry, DNA excluded. The repertoire table contains around 550,000 distinct CDR3 sequences. Germline loops: CDR1 SQVTM, CDR2 ANQGSEA. The CDR3 spans 14 residues. The chain has TRBV29-1 and TRBJ2-4. The clonotype comes from a man aged 18 to 35 in good health. The sample taken for sequencing was blood T cells: a sorted CD56 or NKG2C T cell subset, CD4+ or CD8+ T cells, or bulk PBMC T cells (not recorded which). The CDR3 loop is CSVALWGAKNIQYF.